Detailed here is one TCR beta chain. CDR3 length: 18 residues. CDR1 is SGDLS and CDR2 is YYNGEE in the germline V gene. Trimming cost V 3 bases and J 6 bases; bases outside gene matches: 11. Some clones are missing from TCRdb's copy, which holds only in-frame ones; the method was immunoSEQ multiplex PCR. The sample carries about 50,000 clones, around 93% recorded once. The data stem from a study of T cell changes during pregnancy in multiple sclerosis. This specimen consisted of CD8+ T cells from peripheral blood mononuclear cells, obtained after pregnancy. This TCR came from a female donor with multiple sclerosis, enrolled in a pregnancy study. This chain uses TRBV9 with TRBJ2-2; TRBD2 aligns across 13 bases. CDR3 in amino acids: CASSGGLAGASTSGELFF. The CDR3 region has the DNA TGTGCCAGCAGCGGCGGACTAGCGGGGGCCTCAACCTCCGGGGAGCTGTTTTTT.